This TCR beta chain emerged from a study of control samples from healthy donors and cancer patients. In germline, CDR1 is SGDLS, CDR2 YYNGEE. Deletions cut 1 base from V and 7 bases from J, with 11 bases between. The CDR3 spans 14 residues. Assay: immunoSEQ multiplex PCR; the TCRdb copy retains only in-frame clones and omits some. The data show about 86,000 clones, roughly nine tenths seen once. The chain employs TRBV9 and TRBJ1-4; tentative D call: TRBD1 (5 bases). This sequence originates from a woman between 50 and 59 years old with colorectal cancer. The source material was PBMCs. The CDR3: CASSVLGDGEKLFF. As DNA, the CDR3 is TGTGCCAGCAGCGTATTGGGGGACGGTGAAAAACTGTTTTTT.